Following are 8 T cell receptor beta chains from one sample sequenced in a study of shared clonotypes between healthy human individuals. TCRdb's table, derived via immunoSEQ multiplex PCR, lists solely in-frame clones and lacks some. This table has millions of clones, 85% to 95% appearing once. Source material: naive CD4+ T cells from PBMCs. Sample subset: CD45RA+ positively selected. Receptors originate from a man aged 18 to 29 in good health. Some clones in this sample may be carry-over from other donors' samples.

On this clone: The same CDR3 also results from other DNA sequences found in this sample. J is TRBJ2-6 and V is TRBV5-1; D is undetermined. The CDR3 is made up of 14 amino acids. Trimming pared 4 bases from V and 2 bases from J, leaving 7 bases between. Looked up from germline, CDR1 is SGHRS and CDR2 is YFSETQ. The CDR3 region has the DNA TGCGCCAGCAGCCTCGACACTGGGGCCAACGTCCTGACTTTC. It translates to CASSLDTGANVLTF.

The genes are TRBV7-2 and TRBJ1-2; weak D call: TRBD1 (5 bases). Trimming removed 7 bases at V and 5 bases at J, with 17 bases between. The germline CDR1 and CDR2 sequences are SGHTA and FQGNSA. This CDR3 has 14 amino acids. The CDR3 here is CASTSGAGWYGYTF. The CDR3 coding sequence is TGTGCCAGCACCTCCGGGGCGGGGTGGTATGGCTACACCTTC.

This clone was observed once. The chain combines TRBV28 with TRBJ2-3; D is tentatively TRBD1 or TRBD2 (5 bases each). The germline V gene has CDR1 MDHEN and CDR2 SYDVKM. The germline V and J ends were trimmed by 3 bases and 2 bases, with 12 bases remaining between them. The CDR3 has 15 amino acids. The CDR3 DNA is TGTGCCAGCAGTTTTGTCCCGGGGACCACAGATACGCAGTATTTT. Its translation: CASSFVPGTTDTQYF.

The V gene is TRBV19, the J gene TRBJ2-4; the D call may be TRBD1 or TRBD2 (5 bases each). The CDR3 is 15 residues long. V dropped 3 bases and J dropped 0 bases, with 9 bases sitting between them. Germline V gene data show CDR1 as LNHDA and CDR2 as SQIVND (reference sequence). DNA for the CDR3: TGTGCCAGTAGTATTGGGACGCTAGCCAAAAACATTCAGTACTTC. Its protein is CASSIGTLAKNIQYF.

The chain employs TRBV5-1 and TRBJ2-7, with 9 bases aligning to TRBD1. The CDR3 length is 16 residues. V lost 1 base to trimming and J lost 5 bases; unmatched junction nucleotides: 10. Germline CDR1 is SGHRS and CDR2 is YFSETQ. The CDR3 DNA sequence: TGCGCCAGCAGCTTGAACACGGGACAGGGAATGAACGAGCAGTACTTC. Encoded protein: CASSLNTGQGMNEQYF.

The chain links TRBV5-1 to TRBJ2-7; 10 bases fit TRBD1. The germline V gene has CDR1 SGHRS and CDR2 YFSETQ. The CDR3 extends over 14 amino acids. V was clipped by 4 bases and J by 4 bases; unmatched bases: 5. The CDR3 region has the DNA TGCGCCAGCAGCGTCCGGGACAGGGGATACGAGCAGTACTTC. Translating gives CASSVRDRGYEQYF.

The gene calls are TRBV9 and TRBJ2-7; no clear D. Germline CDR1 and CDR2: SGDLS and YYNGEE. Trimming cost V 1 base and J 6 bases, with 17 bases left between them. The CDR3 has 15 residues. The CDR3 protein is CASSVLGSVGGEQYF. CDR3 in DNA: TGTGCCAGCAGCGTACTCGGGTCGGTTGGCGGCGAGCAGTACTTC.

On this clone itself: Within the sample, other DNA sequences also encode this same CDR3. The chain couples TRBV6-6 to TRBJ1-1; 10 positions match TRBD1. This CDR3 spans 12 amino acids. The junction had 2 bases not matched to a gene; V was cut back by 5 bases and J by 8 bases. Per the germline V gene, CDR1 is MNHNY and CDR2 is SVGAGI (reference sequence). CDR3 coding DNA: TGTGCCAGCAGTAGACAGGGGGCCGAAGCTTTCTTT. Translating gives CASSRQGAEAFF.